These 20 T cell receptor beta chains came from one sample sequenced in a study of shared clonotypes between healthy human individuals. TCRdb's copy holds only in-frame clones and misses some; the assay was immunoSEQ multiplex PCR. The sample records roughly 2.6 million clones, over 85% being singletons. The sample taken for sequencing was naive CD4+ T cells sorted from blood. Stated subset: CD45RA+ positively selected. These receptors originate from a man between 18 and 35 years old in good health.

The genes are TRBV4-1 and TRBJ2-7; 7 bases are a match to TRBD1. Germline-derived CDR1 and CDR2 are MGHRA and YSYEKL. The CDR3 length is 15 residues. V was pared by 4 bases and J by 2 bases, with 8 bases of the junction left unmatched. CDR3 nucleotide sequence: TGCGCCAGCAGCCCGTCCACAGGGGCGACCTACGAGCAGTACTTC. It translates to CASSPSTGATYEQYF.

The CDR3: CASATGQGAFELNQPQHF. CDR3 bases: TGTGCTAGTGCTACCGGACAGGGGGCCTTTGAGCTAAATCAGCCCCAGCATTTT. The rearrangement links TRBV12-5 to TRBJ1-5; the match to TRBD1 covers 11 bases. Losses at the gene ends were 7 bases for V and 4 bases for J; bases not matched to a gene: 15. From germline, CDR1 is LGHNT and CDR2 FRNRAP. The CDR3 length is 18 residues.

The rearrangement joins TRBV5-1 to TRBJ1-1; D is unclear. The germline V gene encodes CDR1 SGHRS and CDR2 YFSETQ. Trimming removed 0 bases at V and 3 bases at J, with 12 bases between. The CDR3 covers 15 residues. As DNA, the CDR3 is TGCGCCAGCAGCTTGGCGTCAGGATTGGACACTGAAGCTTTCTTT. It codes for CASSLASGLDTEAFF.

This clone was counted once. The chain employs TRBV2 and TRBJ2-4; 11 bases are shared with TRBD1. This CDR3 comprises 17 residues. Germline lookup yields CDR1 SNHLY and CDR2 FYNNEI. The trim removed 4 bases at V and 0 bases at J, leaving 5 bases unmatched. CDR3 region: CASSGTGGAGAKNIQYF. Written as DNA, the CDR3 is TGTGCCAGCAGTGGGACAGGGGGCGCGGGAGCCAAAAACATTCAGTACTTC.

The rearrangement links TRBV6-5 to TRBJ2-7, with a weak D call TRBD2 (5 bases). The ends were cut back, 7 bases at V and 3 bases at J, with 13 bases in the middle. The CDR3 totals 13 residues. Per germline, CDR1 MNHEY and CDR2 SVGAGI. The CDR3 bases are TGTGCCAGCACCCGGACTGGAAACTACGAGCAGTACTTC. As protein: CASTRTGNYEQYF.

The CDR3 loop is CATSINPTEAFF. The DNA of the CDR3 is TGTGCCACCAGCATTAACCCCACTGAAGCTTTCTTT. This chain uses TRBV15 with TRBJ1-1; D is ambiguous. Trimming took 4 bases from V and 4 from J, leaving 7 bases between them. Germline CDR1 and CDR2: LNHNV and YYDKDF (reference sequence). The length of the CDR3 is 12 residues. The full variable domain, with the rest looked up from reference TRBV15 and TRBJ1-1, is DAMVIQNPRYQVTQFGKPVTLSCSQTLNHNVMYWYQQKSSQAPKLLFHYYDKDFNNEADTPDNFQSRRPNTSFCFLDIRSPGLGDTAMYLCATSINPTEAFFGQGTRLTVV.

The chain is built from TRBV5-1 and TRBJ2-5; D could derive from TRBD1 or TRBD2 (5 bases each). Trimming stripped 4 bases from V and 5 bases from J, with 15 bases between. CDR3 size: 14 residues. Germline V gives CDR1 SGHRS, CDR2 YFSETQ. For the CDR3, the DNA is TGCGCCAGCAGCGAGGACTCAGCAGGGGAGACCCAGTACTTC. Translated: CASSEDSAGETQYF.

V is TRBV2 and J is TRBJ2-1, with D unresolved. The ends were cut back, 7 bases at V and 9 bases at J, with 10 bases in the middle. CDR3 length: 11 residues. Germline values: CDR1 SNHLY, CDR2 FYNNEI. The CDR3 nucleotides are TGTGCCAGCACCGAAACCATTGAGCAGTTCTTC. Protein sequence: CASTETIEQFF.

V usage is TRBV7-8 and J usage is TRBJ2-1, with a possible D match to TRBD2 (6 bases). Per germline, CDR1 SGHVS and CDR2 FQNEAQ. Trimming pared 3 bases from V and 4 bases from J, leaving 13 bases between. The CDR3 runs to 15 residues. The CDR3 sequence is CASSLGGTAYNEQFF. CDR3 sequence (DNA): TGTGCCAGCAGCTTGGGCGGGACGGCTTACAATGAGCAGTTCTTC. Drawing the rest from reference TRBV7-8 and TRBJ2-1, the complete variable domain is GAGVSQSPRYKVAKRGQDVALRCDPISGHVSLFWYQQALGQGPEFLTYFQNEAQLDKSGLPSDRFFAERPEGSVSTLKIQRTQQEDSAVYLCASSLGGTAYNEQFFGPGTRLTVL.

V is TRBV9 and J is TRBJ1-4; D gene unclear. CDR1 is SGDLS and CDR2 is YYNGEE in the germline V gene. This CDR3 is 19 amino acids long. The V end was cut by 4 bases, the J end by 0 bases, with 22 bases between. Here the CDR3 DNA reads TGTGCCAGCAGCCCCCGGACGGATGTCCTTACTGCAACTAATGAAAAACTGTTTTTT. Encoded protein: CASSPRTDVLTATNEKLFF.

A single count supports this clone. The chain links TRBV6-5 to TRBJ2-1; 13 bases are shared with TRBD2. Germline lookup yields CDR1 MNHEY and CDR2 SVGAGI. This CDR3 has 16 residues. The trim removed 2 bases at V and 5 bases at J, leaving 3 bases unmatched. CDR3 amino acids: CASSYRTSGSHNEQFF. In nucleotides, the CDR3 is TGTGCCAGCAGTTACCGGACTAGCGGGAGTCACAATGAGCAGTTCTTC.

CDR3 region: CASSLLSYNYGYTF. Here the CDR3 DNA reads TGTGCCAGCAGTCTTCTATCTTATAACTATGGCTACACCTTC. This chain connects TRBV28 to TRBJ1-2; D gene ambiguous. The CDR3 length is 14 residues. Trimming removed 5 bases at V and 1 base at J, with 11 bases between. From germline, CDR1 is MDHEN and CDR2 SYDVKM.

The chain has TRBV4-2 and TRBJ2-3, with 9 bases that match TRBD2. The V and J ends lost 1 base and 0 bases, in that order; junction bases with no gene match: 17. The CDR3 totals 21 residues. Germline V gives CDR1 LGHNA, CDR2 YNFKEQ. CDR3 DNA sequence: TGTGCCAGCAGCCAAGTAGATGCGGGGGGGCTCCGGCCCTCTAGCACAGATACGCAGTATTTT. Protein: CASSQVDAGGLRPSSTDTQYF.

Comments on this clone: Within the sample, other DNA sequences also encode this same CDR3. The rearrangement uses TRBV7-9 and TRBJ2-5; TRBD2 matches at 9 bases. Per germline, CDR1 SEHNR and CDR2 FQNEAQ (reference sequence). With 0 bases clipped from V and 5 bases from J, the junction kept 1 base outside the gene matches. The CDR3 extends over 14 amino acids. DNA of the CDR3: TGTGCCAGCAGCTTAGCTAGCGGGAGTGAGACCCAGTACTTC. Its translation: CASSLASGSETQYF.

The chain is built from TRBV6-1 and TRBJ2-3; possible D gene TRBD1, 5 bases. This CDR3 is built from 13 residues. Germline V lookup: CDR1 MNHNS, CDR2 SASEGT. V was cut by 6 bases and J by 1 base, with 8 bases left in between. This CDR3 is CASSRVGTDTQYF. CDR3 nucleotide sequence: TGTGCCAGCAGCAGGGTAGGCACAGATACGCAGTATTTT.

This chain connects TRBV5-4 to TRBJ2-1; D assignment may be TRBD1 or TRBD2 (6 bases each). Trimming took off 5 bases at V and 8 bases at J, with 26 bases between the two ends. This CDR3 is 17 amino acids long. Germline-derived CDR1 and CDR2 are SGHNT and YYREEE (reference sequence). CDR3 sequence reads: CASRFDTTLLGGHEQFF. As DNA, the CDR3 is TGTGCCAGCAGATTTGACACTACCTTATTAGGGGGGCATGAGCAGTTCTTC.

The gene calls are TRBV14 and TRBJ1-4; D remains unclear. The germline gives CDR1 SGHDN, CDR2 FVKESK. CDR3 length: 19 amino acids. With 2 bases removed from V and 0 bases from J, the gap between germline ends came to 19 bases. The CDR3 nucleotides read TGTGCCAGCAGCCAAACCAGACCCAAAACGGGAACAACTAATGAAAAACTGTTTTTT. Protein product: CASSQTRPKTGTTNEKLFF.

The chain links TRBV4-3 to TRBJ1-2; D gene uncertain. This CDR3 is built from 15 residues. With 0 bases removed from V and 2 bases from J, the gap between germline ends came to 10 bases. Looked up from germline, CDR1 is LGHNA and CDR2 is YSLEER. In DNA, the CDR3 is TGCGCCAGCAGCCAAGAAATGGGAGTAAACTATGGCTACACCTTC. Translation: CASSQEMGVNYGYTF.

The CDR3 nucleotides read TGTGCCAGCAGTGAGGTCGGACTAGCGGGAAGGAATGAGCAGTTCTTC. Translated, it gives CASSEVGLAGRNEQFF. V and J are TRBV2 and TRBJ2-1, with 12 positions matching TRBD2. Germline V CDR1 and CDR2: SNHLY, FYNNEI. Losses at the gene ends were 3 bases for V and 7 bases for J; bases not matched to a gene: 7. The CDR3 loop spans 16 amino acids. Drawing the rest from reference TRBV2 and TRBJ2-1, the complete variable domain is EPEVTQTPSHQVTQMGQEVILRCVPISNHLYFYWYRQILGQKVEFLVSFYNNEISEKSEIFDDQFSVERPDGSNFTLKIRSTKLEDSAMYFCASSEVGLAGRNEQFFGPGTRLTVL.

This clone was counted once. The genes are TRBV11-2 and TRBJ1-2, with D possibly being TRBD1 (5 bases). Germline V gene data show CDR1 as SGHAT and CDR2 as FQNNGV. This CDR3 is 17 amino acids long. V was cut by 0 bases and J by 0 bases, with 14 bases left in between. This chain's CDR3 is CASSLDRGRAANYGYTF. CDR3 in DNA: TGTGCCAGCAGCTTAGATAGGGGCAGGGCCGCTAACTATGGCTACACCTTC.